A single sample is the source of the 3 T cell receptor beta chains below, sequenced in a study of cytomegalovirus exposure and HLA in healthy donors. The PCR had 60 Vbeta and 13 Jbeta primers. The table came from immunoSEQ multiplex PCR; TCRdb's copy has only in-frame clones and leaves some out. The sample shows a few hundred thousand clones, 85% to 90% of them seen only once. Sequenced sample: PBMCs. The source of these receptors is a woman between 18 and 29 years old in good health and CMV-seronegative.

The rearrangement joins TRBV9 to TRBJ2-3, with 7 nucleotides matching TRBD2. Per germline, CDR1 SGDLS and CDR2 YYNGEE. CDR3 length: 12 residues. The trim removed 0 bases at V and 9 bases at J, leaving 1 base unmatched. DNA for the CDR3: TGTGCCAGCAGCGTAGAGGGAGGGACGCAGTATTTT. As protein: CASSVEGGTQYF.

The genes are TRBV2 and TRBJ2-3, with 9 bases aligning to TRBD2. J gave up 2 bases and V 9 bases, and 12 bases lay outside the gene matches. The CDR3 sequence is 16 residues long. CDR1 is SNHLY, CDR2 FYNNEI, per germline. CDR3: CASPPASGTNTDTQYF. DNA for the CDR3: TGTGCCAGTCCTCCGGCTAGCGGGACGAACACAGATACGCAGTATTTT. Looking up the rest from reference TRBV2 and TRBJ2-3 gives the full variable domain: EPEVTQTPSHQVTQMGQEVILRCVPISNHLYFYWYRQILGQKVEFLVSFYNNEISEKSEIFDDQFSVERPDGSNFTLKIRSTKLEDSAMYFCASPPASGTNTDTQYFGPGTRLTVL.

This clone was picked up one time. This chain uses TRBV4-1 with TRBJ2-3, with 9 bases lining up with TRBD2. Unmatched junction bases numbered 14, after V lost 1 base and J lost 3 bases. Germline CDR1 is MGHRA and CDR2 is YSYEKL. The CDR3 length is 19 residues. The CDR3 protein is CASSQVSSRGGWVTDTQYF. The DNA for the CDR3 is TGCGCCAGCAGCCAAGTCTCGTCGCGGGGGGGATGGGTTACAGATACGCAGTATTTT.